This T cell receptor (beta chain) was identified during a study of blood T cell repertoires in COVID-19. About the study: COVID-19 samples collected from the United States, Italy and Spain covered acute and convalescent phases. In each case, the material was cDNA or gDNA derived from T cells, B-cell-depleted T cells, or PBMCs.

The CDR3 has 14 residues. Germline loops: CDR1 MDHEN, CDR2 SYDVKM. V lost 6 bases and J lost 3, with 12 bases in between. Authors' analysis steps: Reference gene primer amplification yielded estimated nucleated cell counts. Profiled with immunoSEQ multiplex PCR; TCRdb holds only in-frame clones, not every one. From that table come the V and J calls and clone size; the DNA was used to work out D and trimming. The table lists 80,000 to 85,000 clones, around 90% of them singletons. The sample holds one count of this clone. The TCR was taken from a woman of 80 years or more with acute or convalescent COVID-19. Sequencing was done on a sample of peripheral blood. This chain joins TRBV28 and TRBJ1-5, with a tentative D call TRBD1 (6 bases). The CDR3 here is CASSPQGNNQPQHF. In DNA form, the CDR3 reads TGTGCCAGCAGCCCCCAGGGGAACAATCAGCCCCAGCATTTT. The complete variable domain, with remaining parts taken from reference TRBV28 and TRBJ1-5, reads DVKVTQSSRYLVKRTGEKVFLECVQDMDHENMFWYRQDPGLGLRLIYFSYDVKMKEKGDIPEGYSVSREKKERFSLILESASTNQTSMYLCASSPQGNNQPQHFGDGTRLSIL.